The rows below give T cell receptor beta chains drawn from one sample of a study of blood T cells in healthy people across ages. Using its own MiXCR run on the 5' RACE reads, TCRdb lists one record per CDR3 protein. The profile shows some 710,000 distinct CDR3 sequences, 46% of them singletons. The source material was blood. These receptors were taken from a man older than 75 in good health. CDR3s include the opening cysteine and the closing phenylalanine or tryptophan. D genes are given only for firm matches. Expanded clones are given a class, and other clones once, few, many or no size at all.

d_gene: .
abundance: .
v_gene: TRBV4-2
j_gene: TRBJ1-2
CDR3aa: CASSQGSLLGYTF
CDR3nt: TGTGCCAGCAGCCAAGGCTCGCTCTTGGGCTACACCTTC

d_gene: .
abundance: .
v_gene: TRBV2
j_gene: TRBJ2-1
CDR3aa: CASQGGGGPDNEQFF
CDR3nt: TGTGCCAGCCAGGGGGGGGGAGGACCGGACAATGAGCAGTTCTTC

d_gene: TRBD2
abundance: .
v_gene: TRBV3-1
j_gene: TRBJ2-1
CDR3aa: CASSQVYLAGGLNEQFF
CDR3nt: TGTGCCAGCAGCCAAGTATACCTCGCGGGGGGACTTAATGAGCAGTTCTTC

d_gene: .
abundance: .
v_gene: TRBV5-1
j_gene: TRBJ2-1
CDR3aa: CASQLAANNEQFF
CDR3nt: TGCGCCTCCCAGCTGGCGGCTAACAATGAGCAGTTCTTC

d_gene: TRBD2
abundance: many
v_gene: TRBV29-1
j_gene: TRBJ2-7
CDR3aa: CSVGLAGGPSSYEQYF
CDR3nt: TGCAGCGTTGGGCTAGCGGGAGGCCCTAGCTCCTACGAGCAGTACTTC

d_gene: TRBD2
abundance: .
v_gene: TRBV25-1
j_gene: TRBJ2-1
CDR3aa: CASSEIQTSGGNEQFF
CDR3nt: TGTGCCAGCAGTGAGATTCAGACTAGCGGGGGCAATGAGCAGTTCTTC

d_gene: TRBD2
abundance: few
v_gene: TRBV20-1
j_gene: TRBJ2-5
CDR3aa: CSASTSGSTETQYF
CDR3nt: TGCAGTGCCTCGACTAGCGGCAGCACAGAGACCCAGTACTTC

d_gene: TRBD2
abundance: once
v_gene: TRBV6-2/TRBV6-3
j_gene: TRBJ2-3
CDR3aa: CTSSYWTSGSWEDTQYF
CDR3nt: TGTACCAGTAGTTACTGGACTAGCGGGAGTTGGGAAGATACGCAGTATTTT

d_gene: TRBD1
abundance: .
v_gene: TRBV28
j_gene: TRBJ2-7
CDR3aa: CASSTVQGARYEQYF
CDR3nt: TGTGCCAGCAGTACCGTCCAGGGGGCGCGGTACGAGCAGTACTTC

d_gene: .
abundance: .
v_gene: TRBV6-2/TRBV6-3
j_gene: TRBJ2-1
CDR3aa: CASSYAVRSTYNEQFF
CDR3nt: TGTGCCAGCAGTTACGCCGTGCGGAGCACCTACAATGAGCAGTTCTTC

d_gene: TRBD2
abundance: .
v_gene: TRBV6-6
j_gene: TRBJ2-7
CDR3aa: CASSSGGDIYEQYF
CDR3nt: TGTGCCAGCAGTTCCGGGGGGGACATATACGAGCAGTACTTC

d_gene: .
abundance: many
v_gene: TRBV4-3
j_gene: TRBJ2-3
CDR3aa: CASSRSGSTDTQYF
CDR3nt: TGCGCCAGCAGCCGCAGCGGTAGCACAGATACGCAGTATTTT

d_gene: TRBD2
abundance: .
v_gene: TRBV7-2
j_gene: TRBJ2-3
CDR3aa: CASSQGTSGRAHTQYF
CDR3nt: TGTGCCAGCAGCCAGGGGACTAGCGGGAGGGCCCATACGCAGTATTTT

d_gene: TRBD1
abundance: few
v_gene: TRBV5-1
j_gene: TRBJ2-5
CDR3aa: CATSHRQGPFQETQYF
CDR3nt: TGCGCCACCAGTCACAGACAGGGTCCTTTCCAAGAGACCCAGTACTTC

d_gene: .
abundance: few
v_gene: TRBV30
j_gene: TRBJ1-4
CDR3aa: CAWSLTGTWEEKLFF
CDR3nt: TGTGCCTGGAGTTTAACCGGGACCTGGGAGGAAAAACTGTTTTTT

d_gene: .
abundance: .
v_gene: TRBV5-5
j_gene: TRBJ1-5
CDR3aa: CASSHGVSSNQPQHF
CDR3nt: TGTGCCAGCAGCCACGGTGTGAGTAGCAATCAGCCCCAGCATTTT

d_gene: TRBD1
abundance: few
v_gene: TRBV5-1
j_gene: TRBJ2-7
CDR3aa: CASSPMYRDRGAEQYF
CDR3nt: TGCGCCAGCAGCCCAATGTATCGGGACAGAGGGGCCGAGCAGTACTTC

d_gene: TRBD1
abundance: .
v_gene: TRBV3-1
j_gene: TRBJ1-2
CDR3aa: CASSQEGPTGNYGYTF
CDR3nt: TGTGCCAGCAGCCAAGAAGGGCCGACAGGGAACTATGGCTACACCTTC

d_gene: .
abundance: few
v_gene: TRBV5-1
j_gene: TRBJ2-4
CDR3aa: CASSPGQRGNIQYF
CDR3nt: TGCGCCAGCAGCCCGGGACAGCGGGGAAACATTCAGTACTTC

d_gene: .
abundance: many
v_gene: TRBV5-1
j_gene: TRBJ2-1
CDR3aa: CASSSSGAHNEQFF
CDR3nt: TGCGCCAGCAGCTCCTCCGGGGCCCACAATGAGCAGTTCTTC

d_gene: .
abundance: .
v_gene: TRBV29-1
j_gene: TRBJ1-2
CDR3aa: CSAREDIGIRGYTF
CDR3nt: TGCAGCGCCCGAGAAGATATTGGGATTCGTGGCTACACCTTC

d_gene: .
abundance: .
v_gene: TRBV10-3
j_gene: TRBJ1-2
CDR3aa: CAIGGDDGYTF
CDR3nt: TGTGCCATCGGGGGTGACGATGGCTACACCTTC

d_gene: .
abundance: few
v_gene: TRBV11-2
j_gene: TRBJ2-3
CDR3aa: CASSLRDTRTDTQYF
CDR3nt: TGTGCCAGCAGCTTAAGGGACACCAGGACAGATACGCAGTATTTT

d_gene: TRBD2
abundance: .
v_gene: TRBV20-1
j_gene: TRBJ2-1
CDR3aa: CSATLAGLRAYNGQFF
CDR3nt: TGCAGTGCGACACTAGCGGGACTTCGGGCATACAATGGGCAGTTCTTC

d_gene: TRBD2
abundance: .
v_gene: TRBV29-1
j_gene: TRBJ2-5
CDR3aa: CSVEASGSKETQYF
CDR3nt: TGCAGCGTTGAGGCTAGCGGGAGTAAAGAGACCCAGTACTTC

d_gene: TRBD1
abundance: few
v_gene: TRBV5-1
j_gene: TRBJ2-7
CDR3aa: CASSSPGQTESQYF
CDR3nt: TGCGCCAGCAGCTCGCCGGGACAGACAGAATCCCAGTACTTC

d_gene: .
abundance: few
v_gene: TRBV6-2/TRBV6-3
j_gene: TRBJ2-5
CDR3aa: CASSLTSRKTQYF
CDR3nt: TGTGCCAGCAGCCTTACGTCCAGGAAGACCCAGTACTTC

d_gene: .
abundance: .
v_gene: TRBV29-1
j_gene: TRBJ2-5
CDR3aa: CSGHRGGEETQYF
CDR3nt: TGCAGCGGCCACAGGGGGGGGGAAGAGACCCAGTACTTC

d_gene: TRBD1
abundance: few
v_gene: TRBV7-2
j_gene: TRBJ2-3
CDR3aa: CASSVGQPTDTQYF
CDR3nt: TGTGCCAGCAGCGTGGGACAGCCCACAGATACGCAGTATTTT

d_gene: .
abundance: .
v_gene: TRBV7-9
j_gene: TRBJ1-5
CDR3aa: CASSLAVYGRNQPQHF
CDR3nt: TGCGCCAGCAGCTTAGCGGTTTACGGACGGAATCAGCCCCAGCATTTT

d_gene: .
abundance: many
v_gene: TRBV29-1
j_gene: TRBJ2-7
CDR3aa: CSAKDSYEQYF
CDR3nt: TGCAGCGCCAAGGACTCATACGAGCAGTACTTC

d_gene: TRBD1
abundance: many
v_gene: TRBV5-1
j_gene: TRBJ2-7
CDR3aa: CASSLVGQGSYEQYF
CDR3nt: TGCGCCAGCAGCTTGGTTGGACAGGGCTCCTACGAGCAGTACTTC

d_gene: .
abundance: .
v_gene: TRBV12-3/TRBV12-4
j_gene: TRBJ1-5
CDR3aa: CASSGGQGNNQPQHF
CDR3nt: TGTGCCTCTTCGGGAGGGCAGGGAAACAATCAGCCCCAGCATTTT

d_gene: TRBD1
abundance: few
v_gene: TRBV7-2
j_gene: TRBJ2-2
CDR3aa: CASSFRTGGFAGELFF
CDR3nt: TGTGCCAGCAGCTTCCGGACAGGGGGCTTTGCCGGGGAGCTGTTTTTT

d_gene: TRBD2
abundance: .
v_gene: TRBV6-5
j_gene: TRBJ2-3
CDR3aa: CASRTSGGVYTQYF
CDR3nt: TGTGCCAGCAGAACTAGCGGGGGAGTCTATACGCAGTATTTT

d_gene: .
abundance: .
v_gene: TRBV27
j_gene: TRBJ2-4
CDR3aa: CASSPQVGMAKNIQYF
CDR3nt: TGTGCCAGCAGTCCACAAGTCGGGATGGCCAAAAACATTCAGTACTTC

d_gene: TRBD2
abundance: .
v_gene: TRBV27
j_gene: TRBJ2-1
CDR3aa: CASSLLSGGTHNEQFF
CDR3nt: TGTGCCAGCAGTTTACTTAGCGGGGGGACACACAATGAGCAGTTCTTC

d_gene: .
abundance: many
v_gene: TRBV7-2
j_gene: TRBJ2-7
CDR3aa: CASSPGPSYEQYF
CDR3nt: TGTGCCAGCAGCCCGGGACCATCCTACGAGCAGTACTTC

d_gene: TRBD2
abundance: few
v_gene: TRBV7-3
j_gene: TRBJ2-7
CDR3aa: CASSNRTSGSSHEQYF
CDR3nt: TGTGCCAGCAGCAACCGAACTAGCGGGAGTTCGCATGAGCAGTACTTC

d_gene: .
abundance: .
v_gene: TRBV5-5
j_gene: TRBJ2-3
CDR3aa: CASSFGYGTDTQYF
CDR3nt: TGTGCCAGCAGCTTTGGGTATGGTACAGATACGCAGTATTTT

d_gene: TRBD2
abundance: .
v_gene: TRBV28
j_gene: TRBJ2-1
CDR3aa: CASSTSGSRRSNEQFF
CDR3nt: TGTGCCAGCAGTACTAGCGGGAGCCGCCGGTCAAATGAGCAGTTCTTC

d_gene: TRBD1
abundance: .
v_gene: TRBV12-3/TRBV12-4
j_gene: TRBJ2-1
CDR3aa: CASSVGQKNEQFF
CDR3nt: TGTGCCAGCAGTGTGGGACAGAAGAATGAGCAGTTCTTC

d_gene: .
abundance: few
v_gene: TRBV6-1
j_gene: TRBJ2-1
CDR3aa: CASSGIQTKSSYNEQFF
CDR3nt: TGTGCCAGCAGTGGAATACAAACTAAGAGCTCCTACAATGAGCAGTTCTTC

d_gene: .
abundance: .
v_gene: TRBV6-5
j_gene: TRBJ2-7
CDR3aa: CASIPPRGYEQYF
CDR3nt: TGTGCCAGCATTCCGCCCCGGGGTTACGAGCAGTACTTC

d_gene: .
abundance: few
v_gene: TRBV6-6
j_gene: TRBJ2-1
CDR3aa: CASSYRTEYNEQFF
CDR3nt: TGTGCCAGCAGTTACAGGACGGAGTACAATGAGCAGTTCTTC

d_gene: .
abundance: .
v_gene: TRBV4-3
j_gene: TRBJ1-5
CDR3aa: CASSQDYSSLNQPQHF
CDR3nt: TGCGCCAGCAGCCAAGATTATAGCAGTCTAAATCAGCCCCAGCATTTT

d_gene: .
abundance: .
v_gene: TRBV29-1
j_gene: TRBJ2-4
CDR3aa: CSVVQGNIQYF
CDR3nt: TGCAGCGTTGTACAGGGAAACATTCAGTACTTC

d_gene: .
abundance: .
v_gene: TRBV21-1
j_gene: TRBJ2-3
CDR3aa: CASTQRRTAFSTDTQYF
CDR3nt: TGTGCCAGCACCCAAAGGAGAACCGCCTTTAGCACAGATACGCAGTATTTT

d_gene: .
abundance: .
v_gene: TRBV20-1
j_gene: TRBJ1-5
CDR3aa: CSARTVLSGNQPQHF
CDR3nt: TGCAGTGCTAGGACAGTCCTAAGTGGCAATCAGCCCCAGCATTTT

d_gene: .
abundance: .
v_gene: TRBV24-1
j_gene: TRBJ2-1
CDR3aa: CATSVNLQTNEQFF
CDR3nt: TGTGCCACCAGTGTAAATCTCCAGACCAATGAGCAGTTCTTC

d_gene: TRBD1
abundance: .
v_gene: TRBV6-5
j_gene: TRBJ1-1
CDR3aa: CASWRGRLAEAFF
CDR3nt: TGTGCCAGCTGGAGGGGGCGCTTGGCTGAAGCTTTCTTT

d_gene: TRBD1
abundance: .
v_gene: TRBV5-1
j_gene: TRBJ1-1
CDR3aa: CASVKPGTGNTEAFF
CDR3nt: TGCGCCAGCGTAAAACCCGGGACAGGAAACACTGAAGCTTTCTTT

d_gene: .
abundance: many
v_gene: TRBV7-9
j_gene: TRBJ1-2
CDR3aa: CASSEGRSSYGYTF
CDR3nt: TGTGCCAGCAGCGAGGGACGGTCTTCCTATGGCTACACCTTC

d_gene: TRBD1
abundance: few
v_gene: TRBV20-1
j_gene: TRBJ1-2
CDR3aa: CSAMTGQGYYGYTF
CDR3nt: TGCAGTGCCATGACGGGACAGGGGTACTATGGCTACACCTTC

d_gene: .
abundance: .
v_gene: TRBV7-2
j_gene: TRBJ2-1
CDR3aa: CASSLGFGRSYNEQFF
CDR3nt: TGTGCCAGCAGCTTAGGATTCGGACGCTCCTACAATGAGCAGTTCTTC

d_gene: TRBD2
abundance: many
v_gene: TRBV5-1
j_gene: TRBJ2-5
CDR3aa: CASSPWSGRVSEETQYF
CDR3nt: TGCGCCAGCAGCCCTTGGAGCGGGAGGGTCTCAGAAGAGACCCAGTACTTC

d_gene: TRBD1
abundance: .
v_gene: TRBV20-1
j_gene: TRBJ1-5
CDR3aa: CGARKSPGQGGQPQHF
CDR3nt: TGCGGTGCTAGAAAGAGTCCGGGACAGGGAGGACAGCCCCAGCATTTT

d_gene: TRBD2
abundance: .
v_gene: TRBV7-2
j_gene: TRBJ2-1
CDR3aa: CASSSTSGLLDEQFF
CDR3nt: TGTGCCAGCAGTTCCACTAGCGGCCTCTTGGATGAGCAGTTCTTC

d_gene: TRBD2
abundance: few
v_gene: TRBV15
j_gene: TRBJ2-5
CDR3aa: CATSRDSAERGGEETQYF
CDR3nt: TGTGCCACCAGCAGAGATTCAGCCGAGCGGGGGGGGGAAGAGACCCAGTACTTC

d_gene: .
abundance: .
v_gene: TRBV18
j_gene: TRBJ2-5
CDR3aa: CASSPGFTVMETQYF
CDR3nt: TGTGCCAGCTCACCAGGATTTACGGTCATGGAGACCCAGTACTTC